These 27 T cell receptor beta chains originate from one sample sequenced in a study of cytomegalovirus exposure and HLA in healthy donors. Primers included in the PCR were 60 Vbeta and 13 Jbeta primers. Measured with immunoSEQ multiplex PCR; TCRdb has only the in-frame clones, and not every one. The table shows around 300,000 clones, with under 80% occurring only once. Material for sequencing was PBMCs. The receptors come from a female donor in good health and CMV-seronegative.

V usage is TRBV27 and J usage is TRBJ1-3; D gene uncertain. This CDR3 has 15 residues. With 6 bases removed from V and 2 bases from J, the gap between germline ends came to 14 bases. Per germline, CDR1 MNHEY and CDR2 SMNVEV (reference sequence). The CDR3 region is CASRMTQSAGNTIYF. For the CDR3, the DNA is TGTGCCAGCAGGATGACACAGTCCGCTGGAAACACCATATATTTT.

The J gene is TRBJ1-1, the V gene TRBV11-3, with TRBD1 matching over 11 bases. V lost 4 bases to trimming and J lost 4 bases; unmatched junction nucleotides: 5. CDR1 is SGHNT, CDR2 YENEEA, per germline. The CDR3 runs to 15 residues. The CDR3 DNA reads as TGTGCCAGCAGCTCCGGACAGGGGGCCGTCACTGAAGCTTTCTTT. This sequence encodes CASSSGQGAVTEAFF.

The sample holds a few counts of this clone. The chain is built from TRBV11-1 and TRBJ1-1; D is uncertain. This CDR3 contains 14 residues. V lost 2 bases and J 0 bases, leaving 7 bases between the germline ends. The germline gives CDR1 SGHAT, CDR2 FQDESV (reference sequence). The CDR3 DNA is TGTGCCAGCAGCTTATCGGGGTTGAACACTGAAGCTTTCTTT. Translating gives CASSLSGLNTEAFF.

The chain couples TRBV18 to TRBJ2-7; D is unclear. Trimming shortened V by 2 bases and J by 5 bases, and 16 bases separated the two germline ends. Germline V gives CDR1 KGHSH, CDR2 LQKENI. This CDR3 has 15 amino acids. CDR3 in amino acids: CASSPEFETWDEQYF. The CDR3 coding sequence is TGTGCCAGCTCACCAGAATTTGAGACATGGGACGAGCAGTACTTC.

V is TRBV10-2 and J is TRBJ2-5; D possibly corresponds to TRBD2 (7 bases). Germline V gene sequence: CDR1 WSHSY, CDR2 SAAADI. Trimming took off 8 bases at V and 3 bases at J, with 19 bases between the two ends. This CDR3 region has 15 residues. The CDR3, as DNA: TGCGCCAGCGCTGGCGGGGTAGGGGGGGAAGAGACCCAGTACTTC. Translated: CASAGGVGGEETQYF.

This clone was observed a handful of times. The V and J genes are TRBV18 and TRBJ1-2; 9 nucleotides match TRBD1. CDR1 and CDR2 from the germline V gene are KGHSH and LQKENI. The CDR3 runs to 14 residues. V lost 1 base, J lost 6 bases, and 3 bases stayed unmatched. CDR3 sequence: CASSPRDRADGYTF. CDR3 DNA sequence: TGTGCCAGCTCACCACGGGACAGGGCAGATGGCTACACCTTC.

The rearrangement uses TRBV28 and TRBJ2-7; 8 nucleotides align to TRBD1. Germline CDR1 reads MDHEN; CDR2 reads SYDVKM. The CDR3 is made up of 13 amino acids. Losses at the gene ends were 7 bases for V and 6 bases for J; bases not matched to a gene: 8. The chain's CDR3 is CASNLQGAREQYF. The CDR3, as DNA: TGTGCCAGCAATCTTCAGGGGGCTCGCGAGCAGTACTTC.

The chain employs TRBV10-3 and TRBJ2-7; 7 bases align to TRBD1. Losses at the gene ends were 5 bases for V and 7 bases for J; bases not matched to a gene: 5. Germline V CDR1 and CDR2: ENHRY, SYGVKD. This CDR3 comprises 12 residues. Here the CDR3 reads CAISRQGEEQYF. CDR3 DNA: TGTGCCATCAGTAGACAGGGAGAGGAGCAGTACTTC.

The chain is built from TRBV11-3 and TRBJ2-5, with 9 bases fitting TRBD2. CDR3 length equals 16 residues. V lost 1 base to trimming and J lost 2 bases; unmatched junction nucleotides: 5. The germline V gene encodes CDR1 SGHNT and CDR2 YENEEA. CDR3 protein: CASSLGVAGVQETQYF. The CDR3 DNA follows: TGTGCCAGCAGCTTAGGAGTAGCGGGAGTACAAGAGACCCAGTACTTC.

J is TRBJ2-7 and V is TRBV7-2; D not resolved. CDR3 length equals 11 residues. The V gene's germline CDR1 is SGHTA and CDR2 FQGNSA. Trimming cost V 3 bases and J 6 bases, with 6 bases left between them. Here the CDR3 reads CASSFNSEQYF. For the CDR3, the DNA is TGTGCCAGCAGCTTCAATAGCGAGCAGTACTTC.

The chain combines TRBV18 with TRBJ2-5; D gene ambiguous. Trimming took 3 bases from V and 5 from J, leaving 10 bases between them. CDR1 and CDR2 (germline): KGHSH, LQKENI. This CDR3 contains 13 residues. This CDR3 reads CASSPGSDETQYF. The DNA of the CDR3 is TGTGCCAGCTCACCCGGGTCAGACGAGACCCAGTACTTC.

The rearrangement links TRBV9 to TRBJ2-1; no clear D gene. V was trimmed by 0 bases and J by 5 bases, leaving 12 bases between them. Germline lookup yields CDR1 SGDLS and CDR2 YYNGEE. The CDR3 loop spans 15 amino acids. CDR3 residues: CASSVGYALDNEQFF. CDR3 DNA sequence: TGTGCCAGCAGCGTAGGCTACGCCTTAGACAATGAGCAGTTCTTC.

Regarding this clone: A junction boundary mismatches the germline segment, possibly from a read error. The rearrangement links TRBV7-9 to TRBJ2-7, with 7 nucleotides matching TRBD2. This CDR3 comprises 15 residues. Germline V gene lookup returns CDR1 SEHNR and CDR2 FQNEAQ (reference sequence). CDR3 residues: CSSTWEGIGSYEQYF. In nucleotides, the CDR3 is TGTTCCAGCACTTGGGAGGGGATAGGATCCTACGAGCAGTACTTC.

This clone was counted between two and nine times. This chain links TRBV7-9 with TRBJ2-7; D gene uncertain. The CDR3 runs 11 residues. From germline, CDR1 is SEHNR and CDR2 FQNEAQ (reference sequence). Between the trimmed V and J ends, which lost 2 bases and 4 bases, there was a span of 3 bases. CDR3 in DNA: TGTGCCAGCAGCTTATCTTACGAGCAGTACTTC. Amino acids: CASSLSYEQYF.

This clone was seen once. The chain uses TRBV11-3 and TRBJ2-5; 8 nucleotides line up with TRBD1. The J call may be wrong; the DNA end is better matched by TRBJ2-7. The CDR3 consists of 14 residues. Germline V gives CDR1 SGHNT, CDR2 YENEEA. Here the CDR3 reads CASRGPGQDYEQYF. The CDR3 nucleotides read TGTGCCAGCAGGGGCCCGGGACAGGACTACGAGCAGTACTTC.

The chain is built from TRBV10-2 and TRBJ1-2; D not resolved. Germline CDR1 reads WSHSY; CDR2 reads SAAADI. V was pared by 6 bases and J by 0 bases, with 14 bases between. The CDR3 extends over 15 amino acids. In DNA, the CDR3 is TGCGCCAGCAGCCTAATCGTCGGTCCTAACTATGGCTACACCTTC. Residues: CASSLIVGPNYGYTF.

This chain links TRBV28 with TRBJ1-5, with D tentatively TRBD1 (5 bases). Deletions cut 6 bases from V and 4 bases from J, with 19 bases between. The V gene's germline CDR1 is MDHEN and CDR2 SYDVKM. The CDR3 contains 16 residues. The CDR3 sequence: CASSQIYMDTNQPQHF. CDR3 in DNA: TGTGCCAGCAGCCAAATTTACATGGACACTAATCAGCCCCAGCATTTT.

The chain combines TRBV5-1 with TRBJ1-1; TRBD1 aligns across 7 bases. The CDR3 covers 14 residues. Germline values: CDR1 SGHRS, CDR2 YFSETQ. V lost 0 bases to trimming and J lost 5 bases; unmatched junction nucleotides: 4. CDR3 sequence reads: CASSLDRGGTEAFF. As DNA, the CDR3 is TGCGCCAGCAGCTTGGACAGGGGCGGTACTGAAGCTTTCTTT.

Remarks on this clone: The junction differs from germline at one of its ends, possibly a read error. V and J are TRBV7-9 and TRBJ2-3; 10 nucleotides align to TRBD2. The length of the CDR3 is 15 residues. CDR1 and CDR2 (germline): SEHNR, FQNEAQ (reference sequence). CDR3 amino acids: CSSSPAGGPPDTQYF. CDR3 in DNA: TGTTCCAGCAGCCCAGCGGGAGGGCCGCCAGATACGCAGTATTTT.

The J gene is TRBJ2-2, the V gene TRBV7-9, with D possibly being TRBD2 (6 bases). Trimming took 2 bases from V and 6 from J, leaving 10 bases between them. CDR1 SEHNR and CDR2 FQNEAQ come from the germline V gene (reference sequence). CDR3 length equals 14 residues. In nucleotides, the CDR3 is TGTGCCAGCAGCTTAATGGAGGGCGCCGGGGAGCTGTTTTTT. This sequence encodes CASSLMEGAGELFF.

The chain is built from TRBV6-5 and TRBJ2-1; possible D gene TRBD2, 6 bases. This CDR3 comprises 16 residues. Trimming took off 1 base at V and 5 bases at J, with 15 bases between the two ends. Germline V gene sequence: CDR1 MNHEY, CDR2 SVGAGI. The CDR3 loop is CASSYYSGLDHNEQFF. Here the CDR3 DNA reads TGTGCCAGCAGTTACTACTCGGGACTGGATCACAATGAGCAGTTCTTC.

This clone was detected only once. The gene calls are TRBV6-6 and TRBJ1-2; possible D gene TRBD1, 6 bases. The CDR3 is 13 amino acids. Trimming took 6 bases from V and 2 from J, leaving 10 bases between them. Looked up from germline, CDR1 is MNHNY and CDR2 is SVGAGI (reference sequence). In nucleotides, the CDR3 is TGTGCCAGCAGGAAGGGACAAAACTATGGCTACACCTTC. The encoded protein is CASRKGQNYGYTF.

The chain has TRBV4-2 and TRBJ2-7, with TRBD1 as a possible D gene (5 bases). Looked up from germline, CDR1 is LGHNA and CDR2 is YNFKEQ. CDR3 length: 15 residues. Trimming took 6 bases from V and 0 from J, leaving 15 bases between them. The CDR3 loop is CASRGHETPSYEQYF. In nucleotides, the CDR3 is TGTGCCAGCAGAGGACACGAGACTCCCTCCTACGAGCAGTACTTC.

This chain connects TRBV29-1 to TRBJ2-6, with 7 bases lining up with TRBD2. CDR3 size: 14 residues. CDR1 is SQVTM and CDR2 is ANQGSEA in the germline V gene. J gave up 4 bases and V 6 bases, and 6 bases lay outside the gene matches. The CDR3 sequence is CSVPTGGGANVLTF. The CDR3 region has the DNA TGCAGCGTACCTACGGGAGGAGGGGCCAACGTCCTGACTTTC.

The chain recombines TRBV6-6 with TRBJ1-3; D is uncertain. The length of the CDR3 is 15 residues. The V and J ends lost 2 bases and 0 bases respectively, with 8 bases between them. Germline values: CDR1 MNHNY, CDR2 SVGAGI (reference sequence). DNA for the CDR3: TGTGCCAGCAGTTACCCTAGAAGCTCTGGAAACACCATATATTTT. This sequence encodes CASSYPRSSGNTIYF.

The V call is TRBV19, the J call TRBJ2-1, with 7 bases identical to TRBD2. CDR3 length: 16 residues. Germline lookup yields CDR1 LNHDA and CDR2 SQIVND (reference sequence). V gave up 6 bases and J gave up 3 bases; unmatched junction bases: 11. The CDR3 bases are TGTGCCAGTAGGGACCACGTGCTAGCGGACTACAATGAGCAGTTCTTC. This codes for CASRDHVLADYNEQFF.

On this clone itself: Sequence at one end of the junction differs from germline and may be a read error. The V gene is TRBV7-7, the J gene TRBJ2-3; TRBD2 is a possible D gene (6 bases). Germline CDR1 is SSHAT and CDR2 is FNYEAQ (reference sequence). The CDR3 is made up of 15 amino acids. CDR3 in DNA: TGTGCTAGCAGCCCGGGACTTAGCAGCACAGATACGCAGTATTTT. Protein sequence: CASSPGLSSTDTQYF.